The sequence of this T cell receptor (beta chain) was determined in a study of OX40 agonist ivuxolimab in advanced cancers. The assay was immunoSEQ multiplex PCR, and TCRdb's table has in-frame clones only and misses some. The table includes about 100,000 clones, approximately 94% detected once. Germline values: CDR1 MNHEY, CDR2 SMNVEV (reference sequence). V dropped 4 bases and J dropped 11; count of bases not matched to a gene: 8. The CDR3 is 14 residues long. The rearrangement links TRBV27 to TRBJ1-4; TRBD1 matches at 9 bases. Here the sequenced sample was CD4+ or CD8+ T cells sorted from blood, taken in a trial of the OX40 agonist ivuxolimab. The clonotype originates from an adult with an advanced solid tumor such as melanoma, head and neck, liver or kidney cancer. The CDR3 is CASSSRDRVEKLFF. As DNA, the CDR3 is TGTGCCAGCAGTTCCCGGGACAGGGTGGAGAAACTGTTTTTT.